The 8 T cell receptor beta chains listed next were all sequenced from one sample in a study of cytomegalovirus exposure and HLA in healthy donors. In the PCR, 60 Vbeta and 13 Jbeta primers were used. Clones were sequenced by immunoSEQ multiplex PCR, and TCRdb holds only the in-frame ones, with some missing. The sample shows 200,000 to 250,000 clones, just over 75% of them seen only once. The specimen was PBMCs. Receptor source: a woman aged 60 to 75 in good health and CMV-seropositive.

The chain couples TRBV30 to TRBJ2-5, with TRBD2 matching 8 bases. Germline CDR1 reads GTSNPN; CDR2 reads SVGIG (reference sequence). V shed 2 bases and J 4 bases; nucleotides not matched to a gene: 12. The length of the CDR3 is 16 residues. The DNA of the CDR3 is TGTGCCTGGAGTCCAACTTACTCTACTAGCGGAGAGACCCAGTACTTC. Encoded protein: CAWSPTYSTSGETQYF.

The chain uses TRBV5-6 and TRBJ1-3; possible D gene TRBD1, 5 bases. The V gene lost 3 bases and the J gene lost 3 bases, with 7 bases spanning the gap. CDR1 SGHDT and CDR2 YYEEEE come from the germline V gene. The CDR3 spans 13 residues. The CDR3 spells CASSSGYGNTIYF. The DNA for the CDR3 is TGTGCCAGCAGCTCAGGGTATGGAAACACCATATATTTT.

The chain recombines TRBV9 with TRBJ2-3; perhaps TRBD1 as D (5 bases). The germline CDR1 and CDR2 sequences are SGDLS and YYNGEE. The CDR3 totals 15 residues. The ends were cut back, 0 bases at V and 6 bases at J, with 14 bases in the middle. DNA of the CDR3: TGTGCCAGCAGCGTAGAAGGCCAGGGTTGGGATACGCAGTATTTT. Translating gives CASSVEGQGWDTQYF.

The table lists this clone with a few counts. The chain recombines TRBV5-6 with TRBJ2-7; the D gene is possibly TRBD1 (5 bases). This CDR3 has 15 amino acids. Looked up from germline, CDR1 is SGHDT and CDR2 is YYEEEE. Trimming removed 0 bases from V and 3 bases from J, with 13 bases in between. In DNA, the CDR3 is TGTGCCAGCAGCTTGGGACAGCCCGTTATCTACGAGCAGTACTTC. Its protein is CASSLGQPVIYEQYF.

The rearrangement links TRBV9 to TRBJ1-6; D perhaps matches TRBD1 (5 bases). With 0 bases removed from V and 10 bases from J, the gap between germline ends came to 11 bases. There are 14 residues in the CDR3. The germline V gene encodes CDR1 SGDLS and CDR2 YYNGEE. The CDR3 reads CASSVGGWNSPLHF. The CDR3 DNA follows: TGTGCCAGCAGCGTAGGGGGCTGGAACTCACCCCTCCACTTT.

The chain recombines TRBV27 with TRBJ1-1; 7 bases match TRBD1. The germline CDR1 and CDR2 sequences are MNHEY and SMNVEV (reference sequence). The trim removed 5 bases at V and 5 bases at J, leaving 5 bases unmatched. The CDR3 consists of 13 residues. CDR3 sequence (DNA): TGTGCCAGCAGTGTCAACAGGGGAACTGAAGCTTTCTTT. Its translation is CASSVNRGTEAFF.

This chain links TRBV10-2 with TRBJ2-7; TRBD2 matches 9 bases. This CDR3 spans 15 amino acids. The ends lost 6 bases at V and 4 bases at J; junction bases unmatched: 10. Germline V gene data show CDR1 as WSHSY and CDR2 as SAAADI. DNA for the CDR3: TGCGCCAGCAGACTAGCGGGTGGAACTATATACGAGCAGTACTTC. This sequence encodes CASRLAGGTIYEQYF.

The chain employs TRBV4-3 and TRBJ1-6; D may be TRBD1 (5 bases). Germline values: CDR1 LGHNA, CDR2 YSLEER. The CDR3 has 17 residues. Trimming left V 0 bases short and J 3 bases short, with 12 bases between. In nucleotides, the CDR3 is TGCGCCAGCAGCCAAGATCGCGCAGGGTTCTATAATTCACCCCTCCACTTT. Its translation: CASSQDRAGFYNSPLHF.